This TCR beta chain was observed in a study of blood T cell repertoires in COVID-19. Study-wide context: Italy, Spain and the United States were the sources of the convalescent and acute COVID-19 samples.

Individuals aged about 18 to 89 years were recruited from about two dozen US areas. Participants reported their clinical history, and cohort assignment relied on those reports. Measured with immunoSEQ multiplex PCR; TCRdb has only the in-frame clones, and not every one. The profile shows a few hundred thousand clones, around 86% of them singletons. V was clipped by 2 bases and J by 2 bases, with 11 bases between them. Germline V lookup: CDR1 LNHDA, CDR2 SQIVND (reference sequence). CDR3 length: 15 amino acids. The V gene is TRBV19, the J gene TRBJ2-3; D is possibly TRBD1 (6 bases). The sample was PBMCs or T cells enriched from blood (not recorded which). The sequence was obtained from a woman in her thirties or forties with acute COVID-19. The CDR3 reads CASSIWGRATDTQYF. Written as DNA, the CDR3 is TGTGCCAGTAGTATATGGGGGCGAGCCACAGATACGCAGTATTTT.